A single sample is the source of the 9 T cell receptor beta chains below, sequenced in a study of blood T cells in healthy people across ages. A J-beta primer mix and a sample-barcoded 5' primer were used in a second PCR of about 7 to 12 cycles. TCRdb re-called the 5' RACE reads with MiXCR, one entry per CDR3 protein. The sample has 1,100,000 or so distinct CDR3 sequences, 45% seen once; the top ten hold approximately 17%. The sequenced sample consisted of blood. All receptors derive from an older woman in good health.

J is TRBJ2-5 and V is TRBV11-2, with TRBD2 as a possible D gene (6 bases). The CDR3 runs to 16 residues. Germline V gene sequence: CDR1 SGHAT, CDR2 FQNNGV. Trimming took 7 bases from V and 5 from J, leaving 23 bases between them. CDR3 bases: TGTGCCAGCACTCGGGAGCCCGGAGACAGTCGGGAGACCCAGTACTTC. Protein: CASTREPGDSRETQYF.

As regards this clonotype: At one end the junction does not follow the germline gene, possibly because of a read error. The rearrangement links TRBV7-9 to TRBJ1-5; D gene unclear. CDR1 is SEHNR and CDR2 is FQNEAQ in the germline V gene (reference sequence). This CDR3 has 13 residues. The CDR3 loop reads CAGSSLTGQPQHF. The DNA of the CDR3 is TGTGCCGGCAGCTCCCTGACCGGGCAGCCCCAGCATTTT.

V gene TRBV5-1 combines with J gene TRBJ1-1; 7 bases fit TRBD1. The junction had 8 bases not matched to a gene; V was cut back by 2 bases and J by 10 bases. The CDR3 totals 13 residues. Germline CDR1 reads SGHRS; CDR2 reads YFSETQ. CDR3 sequence reads: CASSFSGGQGAFF. In DNA form, the CDR3 reads TGCGCCAGCAGCTTCTCAGGGGGTCAGGGAGCTTTCTTT.

This clonotype was seen a handful of times. This sequence joins TRBV7-2 and TRBJ2-5, with a possible D match to TRBD1 (5 bases). V was clipped by 1 base and J by 4 bases, with 7 bases between them. This CDR3 region has 13 residues. The germline V gene encodes CDR1 SGHTA and CDR2 FQGNSA. CDR3 sequence reads: CASSLVQGETQYF. As DNA, the CDR3 is TGTGCCAGCAGCTTAGTTCAGGGAGAGACCCAGTACTTC. Supplemented by reference TRBV7-2 and TRBJ2-5, the full variable domain reads GAGVSQSPSNKVTEKGKDVELRCDPISGHTALYWYRQSLGQGLEFLIYFQGNSAPDKSGLPSDRFSAERTGGSVSTLTIQRTQQEDSAVYLCASSLVQGETQYFGPGTRLLVL.

This clonotype was seen ten or more times. The chain recombines TRBV7-9 with TRBJ2-5, with 10 bases fitting TRBD1. The CDR3 totals 14 residues. V lost 4 bases and J lost 5; bases outside the gene matches: 4. Looked up from germline, CDR1 is SEHNR and CDR2 is FQNEAQ (reference sequence). This chain's CDR3 is CASSSTGGKETQYF. The CDR3 bases are TGTGCCAGCAGCTCGACAGGGGGCAAGGAGACCCAGTACTTC.

The chain is built from TRBV28 and TRBJ2-3; either TRBD1 or TRBD2 may fit D (6 bases each). V was cut by 2 bases and J by 5 bases, with 14 bases left in between. The CDR3 has 15 residues. The germline CDR1 and CDR2 sequences are MDHEN and SYDVKM. CDR3 sequence: CASSLGGAGEDTQYF. The CDR3 coding sequence is TGTGCCAGCAGTTTAGGAGGGGCAGGGGAAGATACGCAGTATTTT.

In its sample, this clonotype was seen a few times. The V call is TRBV6-5, the J call TRBJ2-5; D gene unclear. TRBJ2-7 explains the end of the DNA better; the J call may be wrong. The germline V gene has CDR1 MNHEY and CDR2 SVGAGI. This CDR3 comprises 16 residues. CDR3 in DNA: TGTGCCAGCAGTTACGCACGCGTAGTAACATCCTACGAGCAGTACTTC. Residues: CASSYARVVTSYEQYF.

The chain is built from TRBV5-1 and TRBJ2-5; 7 bases fit TRBD2. Trimming cost V 0 bases and J 1 base; bases outside gene matches: 9. This CDR3 is 17 amino acids long. The germline V gene has CDR1 SGHRS and CDR2 YFSETQ. CDR3 sequence: CASSLEGRERSQETQYF. CDR3 sequence (DNA): TGCGCCAGCAGCTTGGAGGGGCGGGAGCGGTCCCAAGAGACCCAGTACTTC.

The V call is TRBV6-5, the J call TRBJ2-1, with D maybe TRBD2 (6 bases). Germline loops: CDR1 MNHEY, CDR2 SVGAGI. The germline V and J ends were trimmed by 7 bases and 4 bases, with 17 bases remaining between them. The CDR3 runs to 15 residues. CDR3 loop: CASKPTGGAYNEQFF. CDR3 nucleotides: TGTGCCAGCAAACCGACTGGCGGGGCATACAATGAGCAGTTCTTC.